This note documents a single TCR beta chain sequence. These data are taken from a study of T-cell reconstitution after alpha-beta-depleted transplantation in children. The germline CDR1 and CDR2 sequences are SEHNR and FQNEAQ (reference sequence). Trimming took 2 bases from V and 0 from J, leaving 11 bases between them. CDR3 length: 16 residues. Unique molecular identifiers were incorporated into the prepared TCRbeta library. TCRdb reprocessed the PCR reads via MiXCR and lists one record per CDR3 protein. This sample yields about 540,000 distinct CDR3 sequences, of which approximately 20% are seen a single time; around 3.3% belongs to the top ten.

This chain uses TRBV7-9 with TRBJ1-3; TRBD1 is a possible D gene (5 bases). The TCR sequence derives from a human donor who donated a stem cell graft to a child with acute lymphoblastic leukemia. The sample in question was PBMCs from the stem cell graft donor, obtained from the stem cell graft. CDR3 nucleotides: TGTGCCAGCAGCTTATTGCGGGGGATCTCTGGAAACACCATATATTTT. It translates to CASSLLRGISGNTIYF.